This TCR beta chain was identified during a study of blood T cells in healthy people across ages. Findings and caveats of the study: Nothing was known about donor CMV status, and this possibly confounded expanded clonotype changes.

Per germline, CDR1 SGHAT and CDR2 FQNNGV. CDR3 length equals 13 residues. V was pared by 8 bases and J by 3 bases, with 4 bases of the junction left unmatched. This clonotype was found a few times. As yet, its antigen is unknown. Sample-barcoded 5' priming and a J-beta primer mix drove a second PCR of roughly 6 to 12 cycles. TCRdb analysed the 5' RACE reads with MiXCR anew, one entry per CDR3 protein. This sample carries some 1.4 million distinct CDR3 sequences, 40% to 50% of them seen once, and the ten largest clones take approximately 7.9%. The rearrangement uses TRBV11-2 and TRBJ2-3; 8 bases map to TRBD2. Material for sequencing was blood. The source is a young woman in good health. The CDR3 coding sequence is TGTGCCAGCGTGGCGGGAGGAACAGATACGCAGTATTTT. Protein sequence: CASVAGGTDTQYF.